Below, 27 T cell receptor beta chains from the same sample are listed, as sequenced in a study of T cell responses to AZD1222 COVID-19 vaccine. Sequencing used immunoSEQ multiplex PCR; TCRdb keeps in-frame clones, though not all of them. The sample lists some 150,000 clones; about 90% were seen once. This material consisted of peripheral blood, taken on day 0 of AZD1222 vaccination. All receptors come from an adult in good health.

This chain uses TRBV5-6 with TRBJ2-7; D is unclear. The CDR3 contains 10 residues. The germline V and J ends were trimmed by 6 bases and 3 bases, with 4 bases remaining between them. Germline V gene sequence: CDR1 SGHDT, CDR2 YYEEEE. The CDR3: CASTHYEQYF. DNA for the CDR3: TGTGCCAGCACCCACTACGAGCAGTACTTC.

The chain recombines TRBV5-8 with TRBJ1-6; 8 nucleotides align to TRBD1. The CDR3 consists of 16 residues. From germline, CDR1 is SGHTS and CDR2 YDEGEE. The V and J ends lost 7 bases and 3 bases, in that order; junction bases with no gene match: 9. DNA of the CDR3: TGTGCCAGCGATACAGGGGGACATCACTATAATTCACCCCTCCACTTT. This codes for CASDTGGHHYNSPLHF. Variable domain in full (rest from reference TRBV5-8 and TRBJ1-6): EAGVTQSPTHLIKTRGQQATLRCSPISGHTSVYWYQQALGLGLQFLLWYDEGEERNRGNFPPRFSGRQFPNYSSELNVNALELEDSALYLCASDTGGHHYNSPLHFGNGTRLTVT.

This clone was seen a single time. The J gene is TRBJ2-3, the V gene TRBV19; D is unresolved. There are 14 residues in the CDR3. V lost 5 bases, J lost 1 base, and 10 bases lay in between. CDR1 is LNHDA and CDR2 is SQIVND in the germline V gene (reference sequence). CDR3 in amino acids: CASSQGKGTDTQYF. DNA for the CDR3: TGTGCCAGTAGTCAAGGGAAAGGCACAGATACGCAGTATTTT. Variable domain in full (rest from reference TRBV19 and TRBJ2-3): DGGITQSPKYLFRKEGQNVTLSCEQNLNHDAMYWYRQDPGQGLRLIYYSQIVNDFQKGDIAEGYSVSREKKESFPLTVTSAQKNPTAFYLCASSQGKGTDTQYFGPGTRLTVL.

The V call is TRBV19, the J call TRBJ1-1; no definite D call. Germline loops: CDR1 LNHDA, CDR2 SQIVND (reference sequence). CDR3 size: 13 residues. Between the trimmed V and J ends, which lost 2 bases and 7 bases, there was a span of 11 bases. In DNA, the CDR3 is TGTGCCAGTAGTATAAGGCAGGAGATTGAAGCTTTCTTT. Translated: CASSIRQEIEAFF.

This clone occurred a few times. V gene TRBV7-9 combines with J gene TRBJ2-2; tentatively, D is TRBD2 (5 bases). Germline loops: CDR1 SEHNR, CDR2 FQNEAQ (reference sequence). This CDR3 region has 13 residues. V lost 5 bases and J 5 bases, leaving 9 bases between the germline ends. Here the CDR3 DNA reads TGTGCCAGCAGCAGGCTAGCAACCGGGGAGCTGTTTTTT. Translated: CASSRLATGELFF.

The genes are TRBV6-5 and TRBJ1-6, with D hard to call. In germline, CDR1 is MNHEY, CDR2 SVGAGI. V was trimmed by 2 bases and J by 5 bases, leaving 4 bases between them. The CDR3 contains 13 residues. The CDR3 DNA follows: TGTGCCAGCAGTTACAGGGATAATTCACCCCTCCACTTT. It encodes CASSYRDNSPLHF.

This clone was recorded once. The chain employs TRBV6-5 and TRBJ1-6, with D maybe TRBD1 (6 bases). This CDR3 is built from 14 residues. Germline CDR1 reads MNHEY; CDR2 reads SVGAGI. V lost 2 bases and J 7 bases, leaving 9 bases between the germline ends. The CDR3 bases are TGTGCCAGCAGTTACAAGGGGGGGAATTCACCCCTCCACTTT. Residues: CASSYKGGNSPLHF.

This chain uses TRBV6-5 with TRBJ1-2; TRBD1 might be the D (6 bases). This CDR3 spans 12 amino acids. The germline CDR1 and CDR2 sequences are MNHEY and SVGAGI. Trimming pared 1 base from V and 8 bases from J, leaving 8 bases between. The DNA for the CDR3 is TGTGCCAGCAGTTACTTGGGGGGCGGCTACACCTTC. It yields the protein CASSYLGGGYTF.

V and J are TRBV13 and TRBJ2-7; D perhaps matches TRBD2 (5 bases). Per the germline V gene, CDR1 is PRHDT and CDR2 is FYEKMQ (reference sequence). V lost 5 bases and J lost 4, with 21 bases in between. The CDR3 is made up of 16 amino acids. This CDR3 is CASSPRPGSTDYEQYF. CDR3 nucleotides: TGTGCCAGCAGCCCTCGTCCGGGGTCCACGGATTACGAGCAGTACTTC.

This clone was seen a handful of times. The chain employs TRBV13 and TRBJ1-1, with 9 bases identical to TRBD1. Germline values: CDR1 PRHDT, CDR2 FYEKMQ (reference sequence). This CDR3 contains 12 residues. The V gene end was trimmed by 10 bases and the J gene end by 4 bases; junction bases not matched to a gene: 4. CDR3 in DNA: TGTGCCACCTCGACAGGGGGCACTGAAGCTTTCTTT. This sequence encodes CATSTGGTEAFF.

The CDR3, as DNA: TGTGCCAGCAGTGCCCCGGGTGTACAAGAGACCCAGTACTTC. Amino acid sequence: CASSAPGVQETQYF. The rearrangement links TRBV25-1 to TRBJ2-5; D gene unclear. The germline CDR1 and CDR2 sequences are MGHDK and SYGVNS. V lost 4 bases and J 2 bases, leaving 11 bases between the germline ends. This CDR3 has 14 amino acids.

The sample holds one count of this clone. The chain's CDR3 is CASRFRGWREQYF. CDR3 in DNA: TGTGCCAGCAGATTCAGGGGGTGGAGGGAGCAGTACTTC. The chain joins TRBV27 to TRBJ2-7, with 7 bases lining up with TRBD1. This CDR3 has 13 residues. V shed 6 bases, J shed 7 bases, and the junction held 9 bases outside the gene matches. Germline lookup yields CDR1 MNHEY and CDR2 SMNVEV (reference sequence).

This rearrangement joins TRBV10-3 to TRBJ2-2; 10 bases are a match to TRBD1. Trimming at V came to 8 bases and at J to 0 bases, leaving 3 bases not matched to a gene. This CDR3 is built from 15 residues. Germline loops: CDR1 ENHRY, CDR2 SYGVKD. CDR3 amino acids: CAIGGTGANTGELFF. The DNA of the CDR3 is TGTGCCATCGGGGGGACAGGGGCGAACACCGGGGAGCTGTTTTTT.

This clone was detected only once. The chain carries TRBV5-1 and TRBJ1-1; a possible D gene is TRBD1 (6 bases). This CDR3 is 16 amino acids long. Germline-derived CDR1 and CDR2 are SGHRS and YFSETQ. With 5 bases removed from V and 1 base from J, the gap between germline ends came to 18 bases. The CDR3 here is CASRAGSGAPNTEAFF. In nucleotides, the CDR3 is TGCGCCAGCAGGGCCGGGTCAGGGGCGCCGAACACTGAAGCTTTCTTT.

The table lists this clone with a few counts. The rearrangement links TRBV2 to TRBJ1-4; D unclear. V was trimmed by 11 bases and J by 8 bases, leaving 18 bases between them. This CDR3 is 13 amino acids long. Germline V lookup: CDR1 SNHLY, CDR2 FYNNEI. This chain's CDR3 is CACCRGVGEKLFF. The CDR3 DNA is TGTGCCTGCTGCCGCGGTGTCGGAGAAAAACTGTTTTTT.

The rearrangement links TRBV27 to TRBJ2-7, with TRBD2 matching 9 bases. The CDR3 spans 12 residues. The V and J ends lost 5 bases and 6 bases, in that order; junction bases with no gene match: 2. Germline-derived CDR1 and CDR2 are MNHEY and SMNVEV (reference sequence). CDR3 DNA sequence: TGTGCCAGCAGTCAGACTAGCGGCGAGCAGTACTTC. Translated, it gives CASSQTSGEQYF.

This chain links TRBV11-2 with TRBJ1-4, with no clear D. Germline loops: CDR1 SGHAT, CDR2 FQNNGV. Trimming pared 1 base from V and 5 bases from J, leaving 11 bases between. The CDR3 covers 15 residues. CDR3 loop: CASSLAAALNEKLFF. The CDR3 DNA is TGTGCCAGCAGCTTAGCGGCTGCCCTAAATGAAAAACTGTTTTTT. The full variable domain, completed using reference TRBV11-2 and TRBJ1-4, is EAGVAQSPRYKIIEKRQSVAFWCNPISGHATLYWYQQILGQGPKLLIQFQNNGVVDDSQLPKDRFSAERLKGVDSTLKIQPAKLEDSAVYLCASSLAAALNEKLFFGSGTQLSVL.

The V call is TRBV28, the J call TRBJ2-6, with 7 bases lining up with TRBD1. CDR1 MDHEN and CDR2 SYDVKM come from the germline V gene. This CDR3 has 17 amino acids. V shed 6 bases, J shed 0 bases, and the junction held 8 bases outside the gene matches. The CDR3 coding sequence is TGTGCCAGCAGAGACAGGGTAGATATCTCTGGGGCCAACGTCCTGACTTTC. Amino acid sequence: CASRDRVDISGANVLTF.

The V call is TRBV6-5, the J call TRBJ2-7, with TRBD1 as a possible D gene (6 bases). Looked up from germline, CDR1 is MNHEY and CDR2 is SVGAGI. The length of the CDR3 is 14 residues. Trimming removed 2 bases at V and 1 base at J, with 9 bases between. The chain's CDR3 is CASSYVGQSYEQYF. The CDR3, as DNA: TGTGCCAGCAGTTACGTCGGACAGTCCTACGAGCAGTACTTC.

The chain links TRBV7-9 to TRBJ1-6; D is unresolved. This CDR3 comprises 19 residues. V dropped 1 base and J dropped 7 bases, with 23 bases sitting between them. Germline V gives CDR1 SEHNR, CDR2 FQNEAQ (reference sequence). The CDR3: CASSLEVFEVLTGNSPLHF. The DNA of the CDR3 is TGTGCCAGCAGCTTAGAAGTGTTTGAGGTTCTAACCGGGAATTCACCCCTCCACTTT.

This chain links TRBV9 with TRBJ2-7, with D possibly being TRBD2 (5 bases). The CDR3 is 12 residues long. Germline values: CDR1 SGDLS, CDR2 YYNGEE. Between the trimmed V and J ends, which lost 4 bases and 4 bases, there was a span of 9 bases. CDR3 bases: TGTGCCAGCAGCCCTCCGGGGTACGAGCAGTACTTC. This translates into CASSPPGYEQYF.

This CDR3 reads CASSKELAGSYEQYF. The CDR3 DNA reads as TGTGCCAGCAGTAAGGAACTAGCGGGCTCCTACGAGCAGTACTTC. The chain is built from TRBV6-2 or TRBV6-3 and TRBJ2-7; 9 positions match TRBD2. This CDR3 region has 15 residues. V was clipped by 5 bases and J by 0 bases; unmatched bases: 5. Germline-derived CDR1 and CDR2 are MNHEY and SVGEGT.

The gene calls are TRBV5-1 and TRBJ2-2; 7 bases map to TRBD1. The CDR3 runs 13 residues. CDR1 SGHRS and CDR2 YFSETQ come from the germline V gene. V lost 4 bases and J lost 5; bases outside the gene matches: 2. CDR3 sequence reads: CASSPTGTGELFF. CDR3 DNA sequence: TGCGCCAGCAGCCCGACAGGGACCGGGGAGCTGTTTTTT.

The chain couples TRBV4-1 to TRBJ1-5, with 9 bases identical to TRBD1. Germline CDR1 and CDR2: MGHRA and YSYEKL. The CDR3 is 13 amino acids. V lost 10 bases, J lost 6 bases, and 7 bases stayed unmatched. CDR3 sequence: CATGTGRRQPQHF. In DNA, the CDR3 is TGCGCCACTGGGACAGGGAGGCGTCAGCCCCAGCATTTT.

This chain uses TRBV28 with TRBJ2-3; 7 nucleotides match TRBD2. This CDR3 contains 16 residues. From germline, CDR1 is MDHEN and CDR2 SYDVKM. V lost 1 base, J lost 0 bases, and 4 bases stayed unmatched. The CDR3 spells CASSLLGTTSTDTQYF. The CDR3, as DNA: TGTGCCAGCAGTTTATTGGGGACTACTAGCACAGATACGCAGTATTTT.

The V and J genes are TRBV7-9 and TRBJ2-3, with D perhaps matching TRBD1 (5 bases). The ends were cut back, 3 bases at V and 4 bases at J, with 17 bases in the middle. Germline V gene sequence: CDR1 SEHNR, CDR2 FQNEAQ (reference sequence). The length of the CDR3 is 16 residues. For the CDR3, the DNA is TGTGCCAGCAGCTTCCACGGAAGGCACAGGTCAGATACGCAGTATTTT. This codes for CASSFHGRHRSDTQYF.

V gene TRBV28 combines with J gene TRBJ1-1, with D perhaps matching TRBD1 (5 bases). The CDR3 has 13 amino acids. CDR1 is MDHEN and CDR2 is SYDVKM in the germline V gene. The V and J ends lost 7 bases and 6 bases respectively, with 15 bases between them. CDR3 loop: CASTMPWGAEAFF. CDR3 bases: TGTGCCAGCACCATGCCATGGGGCGCTGAAGCTTTCTTT. The whole variable domain, filled in from reference TRBV28 and TRBJ1-1, reads DVKVTQSSRYLVKRTGEKVFLECVQDMDHENMFWYRQDPGLGLRLIYFSYDVKMKEKGDIPEGYSVSREKKERFSLILESASTNQTSMYLCASTMPWGAEAFFGQGTRLTVV.